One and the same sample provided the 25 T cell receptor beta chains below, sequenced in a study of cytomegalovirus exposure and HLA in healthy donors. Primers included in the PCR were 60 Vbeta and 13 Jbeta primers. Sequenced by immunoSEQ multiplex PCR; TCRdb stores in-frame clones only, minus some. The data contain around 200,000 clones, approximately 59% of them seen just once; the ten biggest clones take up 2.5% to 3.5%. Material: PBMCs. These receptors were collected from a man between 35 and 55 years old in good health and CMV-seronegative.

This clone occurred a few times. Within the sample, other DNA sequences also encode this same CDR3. DNA for the CDR3: TGTGCCAGCAGCTTAACAGGGGACTACGAGCAGTACTTC. Amino acid sequence: CASSLTGDYEQYF. This rearrangement joins TRBV7-9 to TRBJ2-7; 7 nucleotides match TRBD1. Germline values: CDR1 SEHNR, CDR2 FQNEAQ (reference sequence). This CDR3 is built from 13 residues. The ends lost 2 bases at V and 3 bases at J; junction bases unmatched: 1.

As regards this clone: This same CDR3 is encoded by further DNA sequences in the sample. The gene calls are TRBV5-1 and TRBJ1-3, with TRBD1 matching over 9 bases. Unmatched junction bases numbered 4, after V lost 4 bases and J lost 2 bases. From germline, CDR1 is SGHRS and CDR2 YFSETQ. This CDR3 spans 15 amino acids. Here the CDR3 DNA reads TGCGCCAGCAGCCCGGGACAGGGTCCTGGAAACACCATATATTTT. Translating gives CASSPGQGPGNTIYF.

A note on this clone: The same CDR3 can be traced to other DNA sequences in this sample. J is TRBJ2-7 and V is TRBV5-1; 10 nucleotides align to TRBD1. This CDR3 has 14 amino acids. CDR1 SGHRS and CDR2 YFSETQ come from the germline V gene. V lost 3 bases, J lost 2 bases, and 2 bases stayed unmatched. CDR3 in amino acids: CASSSGTGAYEQYF. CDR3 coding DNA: TGCGCCAGCAGCTCGGGGACAGGGGCCTACGAGCAGTACTTC.

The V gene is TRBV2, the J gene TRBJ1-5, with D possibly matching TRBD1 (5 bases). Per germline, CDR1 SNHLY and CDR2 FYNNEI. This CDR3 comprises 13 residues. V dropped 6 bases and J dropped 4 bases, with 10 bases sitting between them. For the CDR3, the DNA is TGTGCCAGCAGACGACAGCAAAATCAGCCCCAGCATTTT. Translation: CASRRQQNQPQHF.

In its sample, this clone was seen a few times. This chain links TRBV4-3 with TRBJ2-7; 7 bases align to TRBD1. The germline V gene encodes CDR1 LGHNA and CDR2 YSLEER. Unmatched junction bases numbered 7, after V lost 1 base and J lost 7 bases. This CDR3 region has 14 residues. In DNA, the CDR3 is TGCGCCAGCAGCCAAGTTGGGACAGTCGGAGAGCAGTACTTC. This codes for CASSQVGTVGEQYF.

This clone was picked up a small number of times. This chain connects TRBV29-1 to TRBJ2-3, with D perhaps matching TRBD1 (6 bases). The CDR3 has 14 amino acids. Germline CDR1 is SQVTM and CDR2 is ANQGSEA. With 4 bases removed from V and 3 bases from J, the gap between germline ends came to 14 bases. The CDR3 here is CSVGGPQGTDTQYF. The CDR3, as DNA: TGCAGCGTTGGGGGACCACAGGGAACAGATACGCAGTATTTT.

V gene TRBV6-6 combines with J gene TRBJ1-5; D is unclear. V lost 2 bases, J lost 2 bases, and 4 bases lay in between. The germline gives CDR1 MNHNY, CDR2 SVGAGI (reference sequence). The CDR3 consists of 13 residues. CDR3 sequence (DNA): TGTGCCAGCAGTTACGGAGGCAATCAGCCCCAGCATTTT. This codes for CASSYGGNQPQHF.

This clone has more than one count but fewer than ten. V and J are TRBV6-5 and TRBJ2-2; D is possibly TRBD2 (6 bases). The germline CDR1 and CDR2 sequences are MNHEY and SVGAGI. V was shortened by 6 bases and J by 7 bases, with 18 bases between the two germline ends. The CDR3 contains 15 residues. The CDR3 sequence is CASRISGLVGGELFF. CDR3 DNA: TGTGCCAGCAGAATTAGCGGCCTAGTCGGCGGGGAGCTGTTTTTT.

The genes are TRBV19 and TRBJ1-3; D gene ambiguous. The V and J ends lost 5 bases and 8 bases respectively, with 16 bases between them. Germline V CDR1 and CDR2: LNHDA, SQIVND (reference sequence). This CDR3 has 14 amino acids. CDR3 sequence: CASSPNTPADTIYF. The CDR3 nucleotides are TGTGCCAGTAGTCCCAATACCCCCGCGGACACCATATATTTT.

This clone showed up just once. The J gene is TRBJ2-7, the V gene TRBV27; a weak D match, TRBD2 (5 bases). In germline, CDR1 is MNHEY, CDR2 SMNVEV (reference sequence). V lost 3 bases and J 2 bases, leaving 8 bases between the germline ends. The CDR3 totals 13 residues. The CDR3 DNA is TGTGCCAGCAGTTTGAACGGGGCCTACGAGCAGTACTTC. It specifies CASSLNGAYEQYF.

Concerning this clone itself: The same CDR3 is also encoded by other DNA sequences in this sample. CDR3 bases: TGTGCCAGCTCACCCAGAGGACTAGCGGGAGTGGGGAACACCGGGGAGCTGTTTTTT. This codes for CASSPRGLAGVGNTGELFF. J is TRBJ2-2 and V is TRBV18, with 13 bases that match TRBD2. Per the germline V gene, CDR1 is KGHSH and CDR2 is LQKENI. This CDR3 comprises 19 residues. J lost 1 base, V lost 3 bases, and 8 bases had no gene match.

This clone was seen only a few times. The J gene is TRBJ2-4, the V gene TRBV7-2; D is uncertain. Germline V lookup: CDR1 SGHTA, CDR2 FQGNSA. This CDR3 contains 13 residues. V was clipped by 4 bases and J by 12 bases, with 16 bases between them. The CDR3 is CASSSQPQADQYF. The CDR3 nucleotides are TGTGCCAGCAGCTCCCAACCTCAGGCTGATCAGTACTTC.

The CDR3 loop reads CAISVGQREGYEQYF. The CDR3 DNA follows: TGTGCCATCAGTGTAGGCCAGCGGGAGGGCTACGAGCAGTACTTC. The chain joins TRBV10-3 to TRBJ2-7, with 10 bases aligning to TRBD2. Germline V lookup: CDR1 ENHRY, CDR2 SYGVKD. Trimming cost V 4 bases and J 3 bases; bases outside gene matches: 6. This CDR3 spans 15 amino acids.

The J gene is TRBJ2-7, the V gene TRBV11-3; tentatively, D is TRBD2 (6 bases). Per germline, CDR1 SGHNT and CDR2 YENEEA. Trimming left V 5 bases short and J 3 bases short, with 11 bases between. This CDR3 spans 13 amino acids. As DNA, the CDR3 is TGTGCCAGCAGCAGGCGGGAAGGCTACGAGCAGTACTTC. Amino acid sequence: CASSRREGYEQYF. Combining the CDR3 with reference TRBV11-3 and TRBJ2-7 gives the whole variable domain EAGVVQSPRYKIIEKKQPVAFWCNPISGHNTLYWYLQNLGQGPELLIRYENEEAVDDSQLPKDRFSAERLKGVDSTLKIQPAELGDSAVYLCASSRREGYEQYFGPGTRLTVT.

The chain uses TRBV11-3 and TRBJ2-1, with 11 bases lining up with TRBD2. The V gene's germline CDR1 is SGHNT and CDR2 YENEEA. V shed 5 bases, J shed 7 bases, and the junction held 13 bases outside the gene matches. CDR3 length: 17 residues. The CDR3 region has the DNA TGTGCCAGCAGCCCGTCACCGGGACTAGCGGTTTTGAATGAGCAGTTCTTC. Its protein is CASSPSPGLAVLNEQFF. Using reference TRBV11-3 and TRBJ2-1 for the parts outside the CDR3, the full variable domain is EAGVVQSPRYKIIEKKQPVAFWCNPISGHNTLYWYLQNLGQGPELLIRYENEEAVDDSQLPKDRFSAERLKGVDSTLKIQPAELGDSAVYLCASSPSPGLAVLNEQFFGPGTRLTVL.

CDR3 coding DNA: TGCAGCGTTGAAGAACTAGTAGCGGGAGGGGGCGAGCAGTACTTC. This gives the protein CSVEELVAGGGEQYF. The V and J genes are TRBV29-1 and TRBJ2-5; 11 bases are shared with TRBD2. Near its end, the DNA agrees better with TRBJ2-7, so the J call may be wrong. CDR3 size: 15 residues. In germline, CDR1 is SQVTM, CDR2 ANQGSEA.

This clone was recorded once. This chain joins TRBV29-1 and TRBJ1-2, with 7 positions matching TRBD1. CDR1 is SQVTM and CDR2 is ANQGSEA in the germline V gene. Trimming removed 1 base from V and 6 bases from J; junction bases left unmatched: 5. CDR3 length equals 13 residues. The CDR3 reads CSVEATGADGYTF. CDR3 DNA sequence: TGCAGCGTTGAAGCTACAGGGGCGGATGGCTACACCTTC.

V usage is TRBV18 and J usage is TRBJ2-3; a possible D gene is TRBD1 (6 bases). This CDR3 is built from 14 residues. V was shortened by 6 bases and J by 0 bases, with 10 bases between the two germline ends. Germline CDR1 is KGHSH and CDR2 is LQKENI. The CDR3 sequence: CASSTGTSTDTQYF. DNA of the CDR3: TGTGCCAGCTCGACAGGTACGAGCACAGATACGCAGTATTTT. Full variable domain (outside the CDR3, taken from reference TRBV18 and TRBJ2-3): NAGVMQNPRHLVRRRGQEARLRCSPMKGHSHVYWYRQLPEEGLKFMVYLQKENIIDESGMPKERFSAEFPKEGPSILRIQQVVRGDSAAYFCASSTGTSTDTQYFGPGTRLTVL.

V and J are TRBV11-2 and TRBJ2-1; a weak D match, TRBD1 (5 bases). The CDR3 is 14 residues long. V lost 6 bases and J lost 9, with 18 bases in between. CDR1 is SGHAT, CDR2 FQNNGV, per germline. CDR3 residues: CASSWAPDIGEQFF. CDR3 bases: TGTGCCAGCAGTTGGGCTCCGGACATCGGTGAGCAGTTCTTC.

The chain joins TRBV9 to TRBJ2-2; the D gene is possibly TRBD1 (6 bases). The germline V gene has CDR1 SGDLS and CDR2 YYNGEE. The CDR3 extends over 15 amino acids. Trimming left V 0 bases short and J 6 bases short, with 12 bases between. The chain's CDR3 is CASSVAGVEPGELFF. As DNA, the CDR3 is TGTGCCAGCAGCGTAGCAGGGGTGGAACCCGGGGAGCTGTTTTTT.

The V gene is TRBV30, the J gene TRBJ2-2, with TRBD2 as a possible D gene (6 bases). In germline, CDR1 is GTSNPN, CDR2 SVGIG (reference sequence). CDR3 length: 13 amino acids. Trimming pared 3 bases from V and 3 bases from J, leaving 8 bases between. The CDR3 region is CAWRGTYTGELFF. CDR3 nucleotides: TGTGCCTGGAGGGGGACTTACACCGGGGAGCTGTTTTTT. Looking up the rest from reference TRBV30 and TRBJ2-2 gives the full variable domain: SQTIHQWPATLVQPVGSPLSLECTVEGTSNPNLYWYRQAAGRGLQLLFYSVGIGQISSEVPQNLSASRPQDRQFILSSKKLLLSDSGFYLCAWRGTYTGELFFGEGSRLTVL.

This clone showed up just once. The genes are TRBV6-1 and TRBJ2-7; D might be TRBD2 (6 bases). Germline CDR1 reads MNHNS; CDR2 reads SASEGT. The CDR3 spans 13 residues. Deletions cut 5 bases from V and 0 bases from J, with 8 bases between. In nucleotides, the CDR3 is TGTGCCAGCAGTTGGCGGGACTCCTACGAGCAGTACTTC. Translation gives CASSWRDSYEQYF.

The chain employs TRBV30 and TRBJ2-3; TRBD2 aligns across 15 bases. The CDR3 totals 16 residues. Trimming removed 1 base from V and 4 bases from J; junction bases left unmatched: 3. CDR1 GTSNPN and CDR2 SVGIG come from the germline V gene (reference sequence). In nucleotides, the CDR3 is TGTGCCTGGAGTGCGGGACTAGCGGGAGGAGCAGATACGCAGTATTTT. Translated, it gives CAWSAGLAGGADTQYF.

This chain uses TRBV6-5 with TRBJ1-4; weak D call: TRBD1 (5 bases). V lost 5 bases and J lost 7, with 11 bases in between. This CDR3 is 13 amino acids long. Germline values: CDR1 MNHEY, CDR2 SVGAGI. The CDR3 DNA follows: TGTGCCAGCAGTCCGCAGGGACTTGAAAAACTGTTTTTT. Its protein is CASSPQGLEKLFF.

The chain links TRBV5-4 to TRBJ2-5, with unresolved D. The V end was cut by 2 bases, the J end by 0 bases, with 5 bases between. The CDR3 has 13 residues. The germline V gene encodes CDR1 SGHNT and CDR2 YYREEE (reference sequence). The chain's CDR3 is CASSFQYQETQYF. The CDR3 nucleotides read TGTGCCAGCAGCTTTCAGTACCAAGAGACCCAGTACTTC.